These T cell receptor beta chains were read from a single sample in a study of beta chain features in type 1 diabetes. Assay used: immunoSEQ multiplex PCR; TCRdb lists only in-frame clones, some missing. The repertoire includes 300,000 to 450,000 clones, 10% to 15% of them detected once, and roughly 0.017% sits in the top ten. Input material: naive CD4+ T cells from blood. These TCRs come from a man in his late teens or twenties in good health. Each CDR3 is given with its conserved first and last residue. A D gene is named only where the DNA matches it firmly. Size is omitted from some rows. Given values are once, few, many or a class for expanded clones.

size,V,D,J,DNA,CDR3
few,TRBV4-1,-,TRBJ2-2,TGCGCCAGTCGAGACTACGCGAACACCGGGGAGCTGTTTTTT,CASRDYANTGELFF
few,TRBV30,TRBD2,TRBJ2-3,TGTGCCTATGAGCGGGGGGACCTGGTGGGGCAGTATTTT,CAYERGDLVGQYF
-,TRBV19,-,TRBJ2-1,TGTGCCAGTAGTATGATCGGACCCGCGTCCGGGAGCTCCTACAATGAGCAGTTCTTC,CASSMIGPASGSSYNEQFF
few,TRBV5-1,TRBD2,TRBJ2-5,TGCGCCAGCAGCCCGTCGGGGGGACGGGAGACCCAGTACTTC,CASSPSGGRETQYF
-,TRBV7-9,-,TRBJ1-1,TGTGCCAGCAGCTTATGGGTAGGGGCGTCAAACACTGAAGCTTTCTTT,CASSLWVGASNTEAFF
-,TRBV6-5,TRBD1,TRBJ2-4,TGTGCCAGCAGCCAACAGGGGGCCCAAAACATTCAGTACTTC,CASSQQGAQNIQYF
few,TRBV7-2,TRBD1,TRBJ2-3,TGTGCCAGCAGTAGAGGGGGGACAGGGCCAGATACGCAGTATTTT,CASSRGGTGPDTQYF
-,TRBV19,TRBD1,TRBJ1-3,TGTGCCTCAGGGACAGATCCTGGAAACACCATATATTTT,CASGTDPGNTIYF
once,TRBV6-6,-,TRBJ1-2,TGTGCCAGCAGTTCGACTCGAGGCTACACCTTC,CASSSTRGYTF
few,TRBV10-3,TRBD2,TRBJ2-5,TGTGCCATGAGCGGGAGGGCTTACCAAGAGACCCAGTACTTC,CAMSGRAYQETQYF
-,TRBV2,TRBD1,TRBJ1-6,TGTGCCAGCAGCCTGGACAGGGACTCACCCCTCCACTTT,CASSLDRDSPLHF
-,TRBV28,TRBD1,TRBJ2-4,TGTGCCAGCAGGGGGACAGGGTCCCTCAACATTCAGTACTTC,CASRGTGSLNIQYF
-,TRBV5-1,TRBD2,TRBJ2-3,TGCGCCAGCAGCTTGGCGCTAGCGGGGGGATCAGATACGCAGTATTTT,CASSLALAGGSDTQYF
few,TRBV9,TRBD1,TRBJ2-6,TGTGCCAGCAGCGAAAAGGACAGGGGAGGAGTAGGGGCCAACGTCCTGACTTTC,CASSEKDRGGVGANVLTF
-,TRBV6-6,TRBD1,TRBJ2-7,TGTGCCAGTGAGACAGGGGCGGACTCCTACGAGCAGTACTTC,CASETGADSYEQYF
few,TRBV4-2,-,TRBJ2-2,TGTGCCAGCAGCCAAGACCTAGTTTCCGGGGAGCTGTTTTTT,CASSQDLVSGELFF
-,TRBV9,-,TRBJ1-2,TGTGCCAGCAGCTTAACAACCGGGACAACTACCAATGGCTACACCTTC,CASSLTTGTTTNGYTF
-,TRBV5-4,-,TRBJ2-2,TGTGCCAGCAGCTTCCCGGAGTCCGGGGAGCTGTTTTTT,CASSFPESGELFF
-,TRBV30,-,TRBJ2-3,TGTGCCTGGAGTTTTGTGGTTAACAGGCAGATAATAGATACGCAGTATTTT,CAWSFVVNRQIIDTQYF
few,TRBV29-1,TRBD1,TRBJ1-2,TGCAGCGTGGGACAGGGAGGAGGGGGCTACACCTTC,CSVGQGGGGYTF
-,TRBV7-2,TRBD2,TRBJ2-3,TGTGCCAGCAGCCGAAGTCTAGCGGGGGGCACAGATACGCAGTATTTT,CASSRSLAGGTDTQYF
few,TRBV19,-,TRBJ1-5,TGTGCCAGTAGTATCGGGGGGCATAGCAATCAGCCCCAGCATTTT,CASSIGGHSNQPQHF
few,TRBV29-1,TRBD1,TRBJ1-3,TGCAGCGTTCGAAAGGGGGCAAACTCTGGAAACACCATATATTTT,CSVRKGANSGNTIYF
-,TRBV9,-,TRBJ1-4,TGTGCCAGCAGCGCCAGGGTTTCAACTAATGAAAAACTGTTTTTT,CASSARVSTNEKLFF
-,TRBV4-1,TRBD2,TRBJ2-5,TGCGCCAGCAGCCAGGGACTATTGCAAGAGACCCAGTACTTC,CASSQGLLQETQYF
few,TRBV6-5,TRBD1,TRBJ1-2,TGTGCCAGCAGTCTCAGGGGGCGCGGCTATGGCTACACCTTC,CASSLRGRGYGYTF
-,TRBV6-1,-,TRBJ1-5,TGTGCCAGCAATGAATGGAGCTTACAGCCCCAGCATTTT,CASNEWSLQPQHF
few,TRBV7-2,TRBD1,TRBJ2-4,TGTGCCAGCAGCTTATCGACGGGACAGGACATTCAGTACTTC,CASSLSTGQDIQYF
-,TRBV7-2,-,TRBJ1-1,TGTGCCAGCAGCCGCACGCTAGGGGCAGGGGCTGAAGCTTTCTTT,CASSRTLGAGAEAFF
-,TRBV30,TRBD2,TRBJ2-3,TGTGCCTGGAGTGTGACTAGCGGGGGGGTAGATACGCAGTATTTT,CAWSVTSGGVDTQYF
-,TRBV7-9,TRBD1,TRBJ2-5,TGTGCCAGCAGCCCAGGGACAGTACAAGAGACCCAGTACTTC,CASSPGTVQETQYF
-,TRBV6-4,TRBD2,TRBJ2-3,TGTGCCAGCAGCGGGGGACTAGCGGGAACAGATACGCAGTATTTT,CASSGGLAGTDTQYF
-,TRBV28,TRBD1,TRBJ1-4,TGTGCCAGCAGTCCCAATGAAGGTAAAACGGGGACAGGCCTTTTT,CASSPNEGKTGTGLF
few,TRBV7-3,TRBD2,TRBJ2-3,TGTGCCAGCAGCCGGGGACTAGGGCGAGATACGCAGTATTTT,CASSRGLGRDTQYF
few,TRBV5-4,-,TRBJ1-6,TGTGCCAGCAGCTCCCTGAATTCACCCCTCCACTTT,CASSSLNSPLHF
few,TRBV10-3,-,TRBJ1-1,TGTGCCAGCGGGGAGGGTCTAGGGAACACTGAAGCTTTCTTT,CASGEGLGNTEAFF
few,TRBV20-1,-,TRBJ2-3,TGCAGTGCTTATGTCACAGATACGCAGTATTTT,CSAYVTDTQYF
-,TRBV30,TRBD1,TRBJ2-5,TGTGCCTGGAGTGTACAAATGAGGACAGGGTTCGTGACCCAGTACTTC,CAWSVQMRTGFVTQYF
-,TRBV6-5,-,TRBJ1-2,TGTGCCAGCAGTTACGCTGGAGCAGGGGAAAGACATGGCTACACCTTC,CASSYAGAGERHGYTF
-,TRBV29-1,TRBD1,TRBJ2-3,TGCAGCGTTGACGTACAGGGGGCCGGGGATACGCAGTATTTT,CSVDVQGAGDTQYF
-,TRBV18,-,TRBJ1-3,TGTGCCAGCTCACCATCGTCGGTTTCCTCTGGAAACACCATATATTTT,CASSPSSVSSGNTIYF